This TCR beta chain was recovered during a study of hypomethylating agent response in myelodysplastic syndrome. The CDR3 contains 14 residues. Between the trimmed V and J ends, which lost 5 bases and 8 bases, there was a span of 16 bases. Per the germline V gene, CDR1 is MNHEY and CDR2 is SVGAGI. Sequenced by immunoSEQ multiplex PCR; TCRdb stores in-frame clones only, minus some. The sample carries 5,500 to 8,500 clones, around 84% recorded once. The source of this sequence is a human donor with myelodysplastic syndrome. The V call is TRBV6-5, the J call TRBJ2-1; weak D call: TRBD1 (6 bases). The source material was bone marrow, sampled before or after starting hypomethylating agent treatment for myelodysplastic syndrome (not recorded which). In DNA form, the CDR3 reads TGTGCCAGCAGTGACAGGTGGTCCCGGGATGAGCAGTTCTTC. Translating gives CASSDRWSRDEQFF.